Presented here are 21 T cell receptor beta chains from one specimen sequenced in a study of PD-L1 blockade in urothelial cancer listed by TCRdb under 2017. The method was the immunoSEQ multiplex PCR assay. TCRdb took this table from immuneACCESS and kept in-frame rearrangements with V and J called. Such tables lack part of the clones; where checked against another copy, unresolved V genes explain under half of the gap, and the rest is unexplained. The sample includes tens of thousands of clones, with 89% observed a single time. The ten most abundant clones make up about 7.6% of the sample. Explained via the paper, the time point label denotes: peripheral blood 6 weeks after treatment start. The material was PBMCs, obtained around atezolizumab (anti-PD-L1) treatment. The receptors derive from a man at least 80 years old with urothelial cancer.

The chain has TRBV5-4 and TRBJ2-5, with TRBD2 identical over 14 bases. With 2 bases clipped from V and 4 bases from J, the junction kept 7 bases outside the gene matches. The V gene's germline CDR1 is SGHNT and CDR2 YYREEE (reference sequence). The CDR3 consists of 17 residues. CDR3 amino acids: CASSFGGTSGSSETQYF. Here the CDR3 DNA reads TGTGCCAGCAGCTTTGGGGGGACTAGCGGGAGCTCAGAGACCCAGTACTTC.

The rearrangement links TRBV27 to TRBJ2-1; 11 nucleotides match TRBD2. Germline loops: CDR1 MNHEY, CDR2 SMNVEV (reference sequence). This CDR3 is 14 amino acids long. Trimming took 5 bases from V and 10 from J; bases not matched to a gene: 7. CDR3 bases: TGTGCCAGCAGTCCGACTAGCGGGAACGACGAGCAGTTCTTC. Residues: CASSPTSGNDEQFF.

The V call is TRBV28, the J call TRBJ2-7, with 8 bases fitting TRBD1. The CDR3 is 16 residues long. Germline CDR1 reads MDHEN; CDR2 reads SYDVKM. The J segment lost 4 bases and the V segment lost 2 bases, leaving 10 bases of the junction unmatched. The CDR3 sequence: CASSLQGAIVKYEQYF. CDR3 nucleotides: TGTGCCAGCAGTTTACAGGGGGCTATTGTGAAGTACGAGCAGTACTTC. The complete variable domain, with remaining parts taken from reference TRBV28 and TRBJ2-7, reads DVKVTQSSRYLVKRTGEKVFLECVQDMDHENMFWYRQDPGLGLRLIYFSYDVKMKEKGDIPEGYSVSREKKERFSLILESASTNQTSMYLCASSLQGAIVKYEQYFGPGTRLTVT.

V and J are TRBV5-1 and TRBJ1-5; D perhaps matches TRBD1 (5 bases). V was cut by 4 bases and J by 3 bases, with 11 bases left in between. This CDR3 comprises 14 residues. Germline CDR1 reads SGHRS; CDR2 reads YFSETQ. CDR3: CASSPDSTNQPQHF. In DNA form, the CDR3 reads TGCGCCAGCAGCCCAGACAGTACCAATCAGCCCCAGCATTTT.

This clone was detected once. The CDR3 DNA is TGTGCCTGGAGTGTAGCTTACGAGCAGTACTTC. Amino acid sequence: CAWSVAYEQYF. The V call is TRBV30, the J call TRBJ2-7; D gene uncertain. There are 11 residues in the CDR3. V dropped 0 bases and J dropped 4 bases, with 4 bases sitting between them. Germline loops: CDR1 GTSNPN, CDR2 SVGIG (reference sequence).

This rearrangement joins TRBV5-1 to TRBJ2-5; 14 nucleotides match TRBD2. In germline, CDR1 is SGHRS, CDR2 YFSETQ. V shed 4 bases, J shed 5 bases, and the junction held 4 bases outside the gene matches. There are 15 residues in the CDR3. The CDR3 reads CASSIGTSGGETQYF. CDR3 in DNA: TGCGCCAGCAGCATCGGGACTAGCGGGGGCGAGACCCAGTACTTC.

This clone was counted only a few times. This rearrangement joins TRBV10-2 to TRBJ2-3; 9 bases map to TRBD1. The CDR3 extends over 16 amino acids. The J segment lost 1 base and the V segment lost 6 bases, leaving 8 bases of the junction unmatched. Germline V gene sequence: CDR1 WSHSY, CDR2 SAAADI. The CDR3 loop reads CASRVGRDRGTDTQYF. CDR3 nucleotides: TGCGCCAGCAGAGTCGGCCGGGACAGGGGCACAGATACGCAGTATTTT.

This chain joins TRBV30 and TRBJ1-2; TRBD1 aligns across 9 bases. Germline V gives CDR1 GTSNPN, CDR2 SVGIG (reference sequence). V lost 2 bases and J lost 4; bases outside the gene matches: 8. The CDR3 covers 15 residues. CDR3 nucleotide sequence: TGTGCCTGGAGTACAGGGGGCGCGACAAGCTATGGCTACACCTTC. The encoded protein is CAWSTGGATSYGYTF.

This rearrangement joins TRBV7-2 to TRBJ2-1; 9 bases fit TRBD2. Germline loops: CDR1 SGHTA, CDR2 FQGNSA. This CDR3 comprises 16 residues. The junction had 9 bases not matched to a gene; V was cut back by 5 bases and J by 4 bases. CDR3 protein: CASSPGLAPEYNEQFF. The CDR3 DNA reads as TGTGCCAGCAGCCCGGGACTAGCACCCGAATACAATGAGCAGTTCTTC.

This chain links TRBV6-1 with TRBJ1-4, with 7 bases that match TRBD1. The V gene end was trimmed by 4 bases and the J gene end by 8 bases; junction bases not matched to a gene: 13. Germline CDR1 MNHNS, CDR2 SASEGT. The CDR3 sequence is 16 residues long. The chain's CDR3 is CASSGGTVEAMEKLFF. Written as DNA, the CDR3 is TGTGCCAGCAGTGGAGGGACAGTCGAAGCCATGGAAAAACTGTTTTTT.

The rearrangement uses TRBV19 and TRBJ1-1, with TRBD1 matching over 10 bases. Germline lookup yields CDR1 LNHDA and CDR2 SQIVND (reference sequence). The CDR3 loop spans 15 amino acids. Losses at the gene ends were 1 base for V and 4 bases for J; bases not matched to a gene: 3. The CDR3 DNA is TGTGCCAGTAGTATAGGGACAGGGGGAAGCACTGAAGCTTTCTTT. Translation gives CASSIGTGGSTEAFF.

The chain employs TRBV7-2 and TRBJ1-1; no firm D call. CDR1 is SGHTA, CDR2 FQGNSA, per germline. V gave up 2 bases and J gave up 4 bases, with 20 bases separating them. This CDR3 comprises 17 residues. The CDR3 spells CASSLKRAGVAGTEAFF. The CDR3 nucleotides read TGTGCCAGCAGCTTAAAAAGGGCGGGCGTGGCGGGCACTGAAGCTTTCTTT.

This rearrangement joins TRBV21-1 to TRBJ1-5; TRBD1, the table's D call, lacks a check against the DNA. TRBV21-1 is deemed a pseudogene. This CDR3 is built from 15 residues. The CDR3 nucleotides read TGTGCCAGCAGCAAACAAAAGGGGGCCAGGCAGCCCCAGCATTTT. It codes for CASSKQKGARQPQHF.

The chain joins TRBV7-2 to TRBJ2-7; 9 bases match TRBD1. Germline loops: CDR1 SGHTA, CDR2 FQGNSA. J lost 0 bases, V lost 4 bases, and 4 bases had no gene match. The CDR3 length is 15 residues. As DNA, the CDR3 is TGTGCCAGCAGCTCCTACAGGGGGCCCTCCTACGAGCAGTACTTC. As protein: CASSSYRGPSYEQYF.

The genes are TRBV7-2 and TRBJ2-2; unclear D gene. CDR3 length: 16 residues. Germline CDR1 is SGHTA and CDR2 is FQGNSA. V was pared by 0 bases and J by 5 bases, with 13 bases between. The CDR3 DNA reads TGTGCCAGCAGCTTAGCGTCCCCAGAAATTACCGGGGAGCTGTTTTTT. Amino acids: CASSLASPEITGELFF.

The chain uses TRBV19 and TRBJ1-1; D may be TRBD1 (6 bases). This CDR3 has 14 residues. CDR1 is LNHDA and CDR2 is SQIVND in the germline V gene (reference sequence). Trimming removed 4 bases from V and 7 bases from J, with 16 bases in between. CDR3 sequence (DNA): TGTGCCAGTAGTACACCCTCGCGGACAGTTGAAGCTTTCTTT. It yields the protein CASSTPSRTVEAFF.

CDR3 sequence (DNA): TGTGCCAGCAGCCCGAAACAGGGGACCTCCTACGAGCAGTACTTC. It specifies CASSPKQGTSYEQYF. The chain uses TRBV5-5 and TRBJ2-7, with 7 bases that match TRBD1. Germline V gives CDR1 SGHKS, CDR2 YYEKEE (reference sequence). This CDR3 region has 15 residues. Losses at the gene ends were 4 bases for V and 0 bases for J; bases not matched to a gene: 7.

The V call is TRBV20-1, the J call TRBJ2-7, with 8 bases that match TRBD1. CDR1 DFQATT and CDR2 SNEGSKA come from the germline V gene (reference sequence). CDR3 size: 11 residues. The trim removed 6 bases at V and 7 bases at J, leaving 5 bases unmatched. Written as DNA, the CDR3 is TGCAGTGCAAAACAGGGGGAAGAGCAGTACTTC. The encoded protein is CSAKQGEEQYF.

The V call is TRBV6-1, the J call TRBJ1-2, with TRBD1 matching over 7 bases. Germline-derived CDR1 and CDR2 are MNHNS and SASEGT. The CDR3 is 14 amino acids. V lost 5 bases to trimming and J lost 5 bases; unmatched junction nucleotides: 8. CDR3 sequence reads: CASSRDSVQYGYTF. The CDR3 nucleotides read TGTGCCAGCAGTAGGGACAGCGTTCAATATGGCTACACCTTC.

The CDR3, as DNA: TGTGCCAGCAGCTTAGGACGGGACAGCCCCTACGAGCAGTACTTC. It specifies CASSLGRDSPYEQYF. The rearrangement uses TRBV7-2 and TRBJ2-7; TRBD1 agrees at 7 bases. Germline loops: CDR1 SGHTA, CDR2 FQGNSA. With 1 base clipped from V and 2 bases from J, the junction kept 5 bases outside the gene matches. The CDR3 contains 15 residues.

This clone was detected a few times. The chain links TRBV7-2 to TRBJ2-7, with 12 bases identical to TRBD1. Germline values: CDR1 SGHTA, CDR2 FQGNSA. J lost 3 bases, V lost 7 bases, and 13 bases had no gene match. The CDR3 covers 17 residues. CDR3 coding DNA: TGTGCCAGCACCCCGAGCCCCTGGGACAGGGGGCGCTACGAGCAGTACTTC. This sequence encodes CASTPSPWDRGRYEQYF.